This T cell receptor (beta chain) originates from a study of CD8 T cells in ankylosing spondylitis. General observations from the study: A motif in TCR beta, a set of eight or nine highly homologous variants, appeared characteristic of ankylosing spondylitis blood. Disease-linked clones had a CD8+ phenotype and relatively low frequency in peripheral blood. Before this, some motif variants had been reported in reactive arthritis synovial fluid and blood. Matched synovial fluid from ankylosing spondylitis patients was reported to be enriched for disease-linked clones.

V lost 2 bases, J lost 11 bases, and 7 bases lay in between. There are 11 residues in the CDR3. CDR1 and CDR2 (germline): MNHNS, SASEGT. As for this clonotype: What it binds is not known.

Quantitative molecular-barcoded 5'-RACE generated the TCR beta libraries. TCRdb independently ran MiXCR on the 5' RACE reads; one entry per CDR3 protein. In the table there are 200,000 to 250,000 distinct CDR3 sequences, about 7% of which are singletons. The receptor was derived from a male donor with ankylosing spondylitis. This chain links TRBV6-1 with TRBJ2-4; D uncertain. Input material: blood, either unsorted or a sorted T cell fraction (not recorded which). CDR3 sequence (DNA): TGTGCCAGCAGTGAAACTGGGGTTCAGTACTTC. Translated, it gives CASSETGVQYF.